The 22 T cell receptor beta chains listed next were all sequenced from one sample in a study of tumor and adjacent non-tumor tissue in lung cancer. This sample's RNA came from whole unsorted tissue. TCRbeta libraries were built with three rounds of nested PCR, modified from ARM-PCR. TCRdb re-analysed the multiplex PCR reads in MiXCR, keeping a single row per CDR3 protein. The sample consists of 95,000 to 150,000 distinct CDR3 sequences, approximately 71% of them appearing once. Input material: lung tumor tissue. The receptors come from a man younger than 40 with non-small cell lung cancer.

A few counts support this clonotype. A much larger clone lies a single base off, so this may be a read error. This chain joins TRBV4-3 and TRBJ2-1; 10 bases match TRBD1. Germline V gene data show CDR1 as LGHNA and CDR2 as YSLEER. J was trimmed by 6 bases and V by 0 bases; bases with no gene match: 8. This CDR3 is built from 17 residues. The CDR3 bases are TGCGCCAGCAGCCAAGATCCGAGGACAGGGGGGTGCAATGAGCAGTTCTTC. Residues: CASSQDPRTGGCNEQFF.

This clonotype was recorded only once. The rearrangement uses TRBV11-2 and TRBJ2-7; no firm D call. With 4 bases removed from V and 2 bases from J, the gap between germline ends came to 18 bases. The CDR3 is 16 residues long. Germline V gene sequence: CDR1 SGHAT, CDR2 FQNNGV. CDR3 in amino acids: CASSSAAALCAYEQYF. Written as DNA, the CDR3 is TGTGCCAGCAGCTCTGCGGCAGCCCTCTGTGCCTACGAGCAGTACTTC.

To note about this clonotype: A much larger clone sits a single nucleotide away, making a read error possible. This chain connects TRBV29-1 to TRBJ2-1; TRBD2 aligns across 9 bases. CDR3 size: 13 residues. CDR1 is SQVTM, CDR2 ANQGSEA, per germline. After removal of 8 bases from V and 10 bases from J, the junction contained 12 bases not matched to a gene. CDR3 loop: CSIRTSEGGEQFF. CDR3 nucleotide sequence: TGCAGCATTCGGACTAGCGAGGGGGGCGAGCAGTTCTTC.

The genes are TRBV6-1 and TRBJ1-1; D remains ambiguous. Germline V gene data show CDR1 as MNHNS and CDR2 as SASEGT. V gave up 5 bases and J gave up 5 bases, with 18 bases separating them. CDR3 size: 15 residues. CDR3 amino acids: CASSPLTGVDTEAFF. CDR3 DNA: TGTGCCAGCAGTCCGCTGACTGGGGTGGATACTGAAGCTTTCTTT.

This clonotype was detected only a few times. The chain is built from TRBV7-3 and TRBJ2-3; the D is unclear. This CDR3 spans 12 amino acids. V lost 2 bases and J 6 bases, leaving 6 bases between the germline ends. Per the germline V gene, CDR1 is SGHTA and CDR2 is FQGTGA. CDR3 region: CASSLYGDTQYF. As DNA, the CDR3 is TGTGCCAGCAGCTTATATGGGGATACGCAGTATTTT. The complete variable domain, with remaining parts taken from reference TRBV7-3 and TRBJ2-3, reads GAGVSQTPSNKVTEKGKYVELRCDPISGHTALYWYRQSLGQGPEFLIYFQGTGAADDSGLPNDRFFAVRPEGSVSTLKIQRTERGDSAVYLCASSLYGDTQYFGPGTRLTVL.

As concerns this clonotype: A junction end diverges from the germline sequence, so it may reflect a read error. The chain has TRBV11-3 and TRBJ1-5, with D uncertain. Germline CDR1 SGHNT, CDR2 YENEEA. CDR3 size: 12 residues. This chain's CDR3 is CASSRWDQPQHF. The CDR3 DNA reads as TGTGCGAGCAGCCGCTGGGATCAGCCCCAGCATTTT.

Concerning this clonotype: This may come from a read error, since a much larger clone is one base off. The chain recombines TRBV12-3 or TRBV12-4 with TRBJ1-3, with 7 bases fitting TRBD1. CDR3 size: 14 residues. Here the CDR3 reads CASSPQQGGNTLYF. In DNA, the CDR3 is TGTGCCAGCAGTCCCCAGCAGGGGGGAAACACCTTATATTTT.

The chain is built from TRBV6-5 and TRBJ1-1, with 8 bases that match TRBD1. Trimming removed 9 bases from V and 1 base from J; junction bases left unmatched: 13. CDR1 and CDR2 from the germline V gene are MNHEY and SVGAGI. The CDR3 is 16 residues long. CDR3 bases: TGTGCCAGAAGCGGACCCCAGGGGACAGGGAACACTGAAGCTTTCTTT. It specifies CARSGPQGTGNTEAFF.

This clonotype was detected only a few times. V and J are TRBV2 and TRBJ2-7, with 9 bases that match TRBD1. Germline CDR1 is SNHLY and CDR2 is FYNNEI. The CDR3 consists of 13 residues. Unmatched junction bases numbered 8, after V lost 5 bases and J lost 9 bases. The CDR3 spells CASSLGQGSLQYF. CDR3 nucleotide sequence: TGTGCCAGCAGTCTGGGACAGGGTTCATTGCAGTACTTC.

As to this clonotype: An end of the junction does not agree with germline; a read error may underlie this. CDR3 nucleotide sequence: TGCAGCGTTGTAAGGGTGAGCGGGAGGGCGAATGAGCAGTCCTTC. Translating it yields CSVVRVSGRANEQSF. V usage is TRBV29-1 and J usage is TRBJ2-1, with 10 bases fitting TRBD2. The germline V gene encodes CDR1 SQVTM and CDR2 ANQGSEA. The CDR3 has 15 amino acids.

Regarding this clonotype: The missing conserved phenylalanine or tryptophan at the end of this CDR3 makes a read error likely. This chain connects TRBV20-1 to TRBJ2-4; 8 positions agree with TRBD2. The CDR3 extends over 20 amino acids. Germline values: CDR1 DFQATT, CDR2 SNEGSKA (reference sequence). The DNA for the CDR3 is TGCAGTGCTCTCCTTGTTGGTTTAGCGGGATCTTCCGTAGCCAGAAACATTCAGTACTTA. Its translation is CSALLVGLAGSSVARNIQYL.

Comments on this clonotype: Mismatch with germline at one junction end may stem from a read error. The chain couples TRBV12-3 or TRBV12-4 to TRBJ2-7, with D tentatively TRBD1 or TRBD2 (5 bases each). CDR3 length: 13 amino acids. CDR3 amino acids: CASSPGTVHEQCF. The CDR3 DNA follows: TGTGCCAGCAGTCCCGGGACGGTCCACGAGCAGTGCTTC.

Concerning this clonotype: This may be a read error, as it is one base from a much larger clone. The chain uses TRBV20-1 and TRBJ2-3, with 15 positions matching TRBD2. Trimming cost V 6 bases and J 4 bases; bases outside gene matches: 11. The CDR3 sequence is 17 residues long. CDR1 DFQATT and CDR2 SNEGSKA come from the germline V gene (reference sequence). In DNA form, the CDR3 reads TGCAGTGCAGCGAGGACTAGCGGGGGGGCCAGCCCAGATACGCAGTATTTT. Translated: CSAARTSGGASPDTQYF.

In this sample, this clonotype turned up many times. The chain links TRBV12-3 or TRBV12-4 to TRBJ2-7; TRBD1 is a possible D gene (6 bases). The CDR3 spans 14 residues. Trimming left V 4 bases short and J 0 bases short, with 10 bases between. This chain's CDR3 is CASSSSDSSYEQYF. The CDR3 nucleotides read TGTGCCAGCAGTTCCTCGGACAGCTCCTACGAGCAGTACTTC.

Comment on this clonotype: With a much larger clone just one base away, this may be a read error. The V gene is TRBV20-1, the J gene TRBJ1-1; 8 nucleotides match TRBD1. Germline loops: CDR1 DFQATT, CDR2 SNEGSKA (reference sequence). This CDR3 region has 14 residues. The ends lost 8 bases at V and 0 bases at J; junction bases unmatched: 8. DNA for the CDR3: TGCAGTACTCGCCCGACAGGGGTGAACACTGAAGCTTTCTTT. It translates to CSTRPTGVNTEAFF.

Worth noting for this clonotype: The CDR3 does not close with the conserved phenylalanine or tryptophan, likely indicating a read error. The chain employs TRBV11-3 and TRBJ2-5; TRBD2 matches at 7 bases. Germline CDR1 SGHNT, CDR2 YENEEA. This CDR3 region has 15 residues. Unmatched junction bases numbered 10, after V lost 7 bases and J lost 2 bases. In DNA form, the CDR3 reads TGTGCCAGCATCCCGGGGGGTAGCCTTCAAGAGACCCAGTACTCC. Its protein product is CASIPGGSLQETQYS.

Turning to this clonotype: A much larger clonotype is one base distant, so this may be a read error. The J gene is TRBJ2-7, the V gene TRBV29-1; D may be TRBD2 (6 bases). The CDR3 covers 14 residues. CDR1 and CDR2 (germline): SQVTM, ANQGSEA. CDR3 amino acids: CSVDGGSSSYEQCF. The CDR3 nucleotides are TGCAGCGTTGATGGGGGGAGCAGCTCCTACGAGCAGTGCTTC.

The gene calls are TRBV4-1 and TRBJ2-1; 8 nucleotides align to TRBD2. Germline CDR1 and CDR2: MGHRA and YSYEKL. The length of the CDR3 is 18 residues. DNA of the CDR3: TGCTCCAACACCCGTTTTCTAGCGGGCTTAGCTCAATACAATGAGCAGTTCTTC. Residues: CSNTRFLAGLAQYNEQFF.

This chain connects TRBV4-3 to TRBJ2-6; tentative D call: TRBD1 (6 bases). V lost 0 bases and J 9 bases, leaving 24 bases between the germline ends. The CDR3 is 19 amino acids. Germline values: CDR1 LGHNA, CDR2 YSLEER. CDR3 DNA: TGCGCCAGCAGCCAAGAATTTCAGGGGCGGACCTCTGTGGACAACGTCCTGACTTTC. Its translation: CASSQEFQGRTSVDNVLTF.

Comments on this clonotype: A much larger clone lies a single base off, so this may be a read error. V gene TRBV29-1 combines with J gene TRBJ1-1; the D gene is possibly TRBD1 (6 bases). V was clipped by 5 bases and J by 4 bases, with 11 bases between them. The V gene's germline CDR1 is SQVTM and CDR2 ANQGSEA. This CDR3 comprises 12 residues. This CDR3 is CSVLLRGTEAFF. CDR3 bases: TGCAGCGTTCTACTCAGGGGCACTGAAGCTTTCTTT.

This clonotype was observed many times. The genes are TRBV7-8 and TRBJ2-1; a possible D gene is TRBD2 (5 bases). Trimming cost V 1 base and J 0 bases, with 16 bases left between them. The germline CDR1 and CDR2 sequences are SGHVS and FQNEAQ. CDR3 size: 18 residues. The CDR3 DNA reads TGTGCCAGCAGCTTAGTCCAGGTTGGACTGGGCTCCTACAATGAGCAGTTCTTC. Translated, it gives CASSLVQVGLGSYNEQFF.

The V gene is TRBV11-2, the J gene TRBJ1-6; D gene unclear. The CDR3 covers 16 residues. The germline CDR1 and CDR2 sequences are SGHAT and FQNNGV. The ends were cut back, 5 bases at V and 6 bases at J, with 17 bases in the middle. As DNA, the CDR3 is TGTGCCAGCAGCCTCACGGATGGGGTCGCTAATTCACCCCTCCACTTT. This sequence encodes CASSLTDGVANSPLHF. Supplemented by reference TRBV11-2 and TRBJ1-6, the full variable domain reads EAGVAQSPRYKIIEKRQSVAFWCNPISGHATLYWYQQILGQGPKLLIQFQNNGVVDDSQLPKDRFSAERLKGVDSTLKIQPAKLEDSAVYLCASSLTDGVANSPLHFGNGTRLTVT.